This T cell receptor (beta chain) was sequenced during a study of T cell repertoires in cytomegalovirus infection. Whole-study context: CMV infection and matching HLA type were both indicated by public TCR beta signatures.

This clonotype appeared a single time. Its target is unknown. Study-wide results and caveats: HLA-C-restricted CMV-specific TCR beta clonotypes prevailed in the ex vivo response. Summed frequency of public TCR beta families distinguished CMV carriers with the relevant HLA.

One entry per CDR3 protein, called by TCRdb with MiXCR from the reads. The sample has around 530,000 distinct CDR3 sequences; 26% are singletons. The CDR3 length is 13 residues. V trimming: 0 bases; J trimming: 3 bases; junction bases outside the gene matches: 0. In germline, CDR1 is GTSNPN, CDR2 SVGIG (reference sequence). The gene calls are TRBV30 and TRBJ2-5; TRBD2 matches at 8 bases. The TCR comes from a human donor in good health (CMV status not recorded). Some clones in this sample may be carry-over from other donors' samples. The specimen was PBMCs. The DNA of the CDR3 is TGTGCCTGGAGTGTACTAGCGGAAGAGACCCAGTACTTC. Its translation is CAWSVLAEETQYF.